A selection of T cell receptor beta chains follows, all from one sample in a study of control samples from healthy donors and cancer patients. Profiling relied on immunoSEQ multiplex PCR, and the TCRdb table lists in-frame clones only, not all of them. The sample lists roughly 370,000 clones; 80% to 95% were seen once. Sequencing was performed on PBMCs. Source of these receptors: a man aged 35 to 55 with head and neck cancer. CDR3s include the opening cysteine and the closing phenylalanine or tryptophan. The D gene is left open where the match is weak. Clone size is shown for a subset of rows, as once, few, many or a class of expanded clone.

>once|TRBJ2-1|TRBD2|TRBV4-1|17
TGCGCCAGCAGCCATAAAAGCGGGAGGGTAACGGGGAATGAGCAGTTCTTC
CASSHKSGRVTGNEQFF
>-|TRBJ2-3|-|TRBV5-1|16
TGCGCCAGCAGCTTGGGTCCCTCGTCCGGCACAGATACGCAGTATTTT
CASSLGPSSGTDTQYF
>-|TRBJ2-7|-|TRBV12-3/TRBV12-4|12
TGTGCCAGCAGTCCCGGACTTATTGAGCAGTACTTC
CASSPGLIEQYF
>-|TRBJ2-5|-|TRBV28|14
TGTGCCAGCAGTTCCGAAGGAGTCCAAGAGACCCAGTACTTC
CASSSEGVQETQYF
>few|TRBJ2-2|-|TRBV7-3|15
TGTGCCAGCAGCTTAGTACTAACGAACACCGGGGAGCTGTTTTTT
CASSLVLTNTGELFF
>-|TRBJ2-3|-|TRBV28|15
TGTGCCAGCAGTGCGGGACTCCTGCACACAGATACGCAGTATTTT
CASSAGLLHTDTQYF
>-|TRBJ2-6|-|TRBV10-2|15
TGCGCCAGCAGTGACGGCAGCTCTGGGGCCAACGTCCTGACTTTC
CASSDGSSGANVLTF
>-|TRBJ1-4|-|TRBV11-2|14
TGTGCCAGTGGGGTAGGGGGGAGGGAAGAAAAACTGTTTTTT
CASGVGGREEKLFF
>-|TRBJ2-1|-|TRBV9|13
TGTGCCAGCAGCGTAATGGATTACGATGAGCAGTTCTTC
CASSVMDYDEQFF
>-|TRBJ1-2|-|TRBV4-1|15
TGCGCCAGCAGCCTGGCGACCGGGACTAACTATGGCTACACCTTC
CASSLATGTNYGYTF
>-|TRBJ2-5|TRBD1|TRBV29-1|14
TGCAGCGTTGCCCGGGACAGGGGGCGTGAGACCCAGTACTTC
CSVARDRGRETQYF